Here is one T cell receptor beta chain with its context. Germline V gives CDR1 LNHDA, CDR2 SQIVND (reference sequence). Trimming removed 4 bases from V and 5 bases from J; junction bases left unmatched: 11. This CDR3 has 15 residues. The sample originates from a study of shared clonotypes between healthy human individuals. The test was conducted at deep level. Each subset's genomic DNA was split evenly across several immunoSEQ plates. Here immunoSEQ multiplex PCR was the method, and the copy in TCRdb shows in-frame clones only, minus some. The table lists 660,000 or so clones, approximately 96% of them singletons. CD45RO-negative, CCR7-selected cells formed the naive CD8 fraction, which excluded terminally differentiated effector memory CD45RA+ cells.

The chain carries TRBV19 and TRBJ2-7; TRBD2 aligns across 7 bases. Sequenced sample: naive CD8+ T cells sorted from blood. The TCR comes from a woman younger than 45 in good health. The CDR3: CASSSDFREENEQYF. The CDR3 DNA follows: TGTGCCAGTAGTAGTGATTTTCGGGAGGAGAACGAGCAGTACTTC.